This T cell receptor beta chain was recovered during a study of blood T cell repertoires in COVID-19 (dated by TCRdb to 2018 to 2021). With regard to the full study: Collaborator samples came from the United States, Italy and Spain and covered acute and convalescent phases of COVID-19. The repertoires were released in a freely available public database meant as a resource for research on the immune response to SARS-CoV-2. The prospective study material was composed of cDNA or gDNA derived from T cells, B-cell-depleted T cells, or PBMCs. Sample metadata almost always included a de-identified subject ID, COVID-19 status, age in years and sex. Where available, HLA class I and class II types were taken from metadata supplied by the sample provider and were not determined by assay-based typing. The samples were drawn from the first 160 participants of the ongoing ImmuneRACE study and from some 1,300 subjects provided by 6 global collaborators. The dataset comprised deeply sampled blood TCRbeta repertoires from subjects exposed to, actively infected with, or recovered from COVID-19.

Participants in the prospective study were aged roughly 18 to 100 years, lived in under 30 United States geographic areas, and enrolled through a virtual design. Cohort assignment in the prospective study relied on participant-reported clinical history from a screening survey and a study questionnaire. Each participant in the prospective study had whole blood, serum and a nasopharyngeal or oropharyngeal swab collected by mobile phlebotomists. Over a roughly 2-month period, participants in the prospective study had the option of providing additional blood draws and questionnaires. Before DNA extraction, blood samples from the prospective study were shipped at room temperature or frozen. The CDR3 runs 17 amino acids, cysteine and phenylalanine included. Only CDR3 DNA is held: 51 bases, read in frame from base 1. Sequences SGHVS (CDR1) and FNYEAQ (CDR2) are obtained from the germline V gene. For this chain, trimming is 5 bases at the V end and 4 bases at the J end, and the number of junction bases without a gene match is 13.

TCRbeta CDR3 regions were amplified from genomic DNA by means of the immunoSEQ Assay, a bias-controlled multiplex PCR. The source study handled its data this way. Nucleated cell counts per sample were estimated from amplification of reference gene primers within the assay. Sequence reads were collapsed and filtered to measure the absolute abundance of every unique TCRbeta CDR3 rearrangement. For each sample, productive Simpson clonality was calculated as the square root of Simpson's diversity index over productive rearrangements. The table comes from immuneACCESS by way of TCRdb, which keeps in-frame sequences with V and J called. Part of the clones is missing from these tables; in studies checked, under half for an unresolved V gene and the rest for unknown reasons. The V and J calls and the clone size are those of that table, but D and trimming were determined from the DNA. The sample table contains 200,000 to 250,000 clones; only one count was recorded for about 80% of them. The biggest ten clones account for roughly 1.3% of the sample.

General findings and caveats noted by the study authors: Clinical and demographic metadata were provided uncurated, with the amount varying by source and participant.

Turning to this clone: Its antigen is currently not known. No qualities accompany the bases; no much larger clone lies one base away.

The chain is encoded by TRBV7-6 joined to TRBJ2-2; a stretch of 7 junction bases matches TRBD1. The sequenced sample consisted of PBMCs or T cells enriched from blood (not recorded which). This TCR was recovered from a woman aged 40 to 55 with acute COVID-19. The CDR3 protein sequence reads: CASSPIGDRVTTGELFF. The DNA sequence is TGTGCCAGCAGCCCAATAGGAGACAGGGTGACCACCGGGGAGCTGTTTTTT.